The source of this T cell receptor (beta chain) is a study of blood T cell repertoires in COVID-19. Overall study: PBMCs, B-cell-depleted T cells, or T cells provided the cDNA or gDNA that made up the material.

Original analysis: Reference gene primer amplification gave estimated nucleated cell counts. Method: immunoSEQ multiplex PCR; TCRdb's copy keeps in-frame clones and lacks some. V and J calls and clone size are given by that table; D and trimming were obtained from the DNA. The sample includes approximately 40,000 clones, more than 75% of them seen just once. Germline CDR1 and CDR2: MNHEY and SMNVEV (reference sequence). CDR3 length: 13 residues. Specimen: peripheral blood. The receptor comes from a human donor in a cohort sampled during active COVID-19. The rearrangement links TRBV27 to TRBJ2-7; maybe TRBD2 (6 bases). Here the CDR3 reads CAAHSGGSNEQYF. The CDR3 region has the DNA TGTGCAGCCCATAGTGGGGGGTCTAACGAGCAGTACTTC.